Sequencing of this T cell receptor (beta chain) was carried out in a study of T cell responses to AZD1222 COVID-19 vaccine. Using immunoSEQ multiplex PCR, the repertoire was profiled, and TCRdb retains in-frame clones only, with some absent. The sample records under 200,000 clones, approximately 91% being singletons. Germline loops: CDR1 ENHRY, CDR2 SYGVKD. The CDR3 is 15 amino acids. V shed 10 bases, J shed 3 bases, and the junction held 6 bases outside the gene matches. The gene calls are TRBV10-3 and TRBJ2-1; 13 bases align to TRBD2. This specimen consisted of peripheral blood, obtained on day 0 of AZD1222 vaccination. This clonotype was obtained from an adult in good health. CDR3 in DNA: TGTGCCACGAGGACTAGCGGGAGTAGCTACAATGAGCAGTTCTTC. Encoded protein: CATRTSGSSYNEQFF.